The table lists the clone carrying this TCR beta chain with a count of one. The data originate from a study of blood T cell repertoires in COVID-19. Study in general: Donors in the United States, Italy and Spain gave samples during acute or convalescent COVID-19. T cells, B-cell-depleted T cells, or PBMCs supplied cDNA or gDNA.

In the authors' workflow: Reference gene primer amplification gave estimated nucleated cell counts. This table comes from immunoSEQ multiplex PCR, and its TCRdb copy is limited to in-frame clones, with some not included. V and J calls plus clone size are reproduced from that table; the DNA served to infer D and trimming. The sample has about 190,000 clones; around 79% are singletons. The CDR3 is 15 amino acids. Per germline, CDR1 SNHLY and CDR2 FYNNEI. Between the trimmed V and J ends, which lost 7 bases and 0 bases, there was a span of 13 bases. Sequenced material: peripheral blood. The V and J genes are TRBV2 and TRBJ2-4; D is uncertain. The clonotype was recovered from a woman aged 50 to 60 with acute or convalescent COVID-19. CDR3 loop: CASKDQRLAKNIQYF. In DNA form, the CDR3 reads TGTGCCAGCAAAGATCAGCGCTTAGCCAAAAACATTCAGTACTTC.